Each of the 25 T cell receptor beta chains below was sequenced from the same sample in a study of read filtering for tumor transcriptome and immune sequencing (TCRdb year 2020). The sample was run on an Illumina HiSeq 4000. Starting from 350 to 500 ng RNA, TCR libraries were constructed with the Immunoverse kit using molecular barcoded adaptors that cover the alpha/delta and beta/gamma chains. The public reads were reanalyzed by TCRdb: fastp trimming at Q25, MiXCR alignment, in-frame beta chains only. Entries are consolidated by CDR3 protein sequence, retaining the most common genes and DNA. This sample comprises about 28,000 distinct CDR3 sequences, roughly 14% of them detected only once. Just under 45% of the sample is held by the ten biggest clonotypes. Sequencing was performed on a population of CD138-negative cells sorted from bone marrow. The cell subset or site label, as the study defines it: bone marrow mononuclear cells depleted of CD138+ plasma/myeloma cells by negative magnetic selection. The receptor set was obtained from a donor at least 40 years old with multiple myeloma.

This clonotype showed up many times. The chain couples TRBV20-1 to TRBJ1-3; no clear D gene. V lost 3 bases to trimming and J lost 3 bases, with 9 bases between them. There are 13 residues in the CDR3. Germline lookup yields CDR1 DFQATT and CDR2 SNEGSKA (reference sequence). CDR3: CSASYGYGNTIYF. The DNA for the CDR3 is TGCAGTGCTAGTTACGGATATGGAAACACCATATATTTT.

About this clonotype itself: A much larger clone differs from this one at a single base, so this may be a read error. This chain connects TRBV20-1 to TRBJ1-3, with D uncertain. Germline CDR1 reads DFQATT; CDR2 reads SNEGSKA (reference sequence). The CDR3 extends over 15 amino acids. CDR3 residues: CSAAEKGESGITIYF. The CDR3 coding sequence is TGCAGTGCTGCTGAAAAGGGCGAATCTGGAATCACCATATATTTT.

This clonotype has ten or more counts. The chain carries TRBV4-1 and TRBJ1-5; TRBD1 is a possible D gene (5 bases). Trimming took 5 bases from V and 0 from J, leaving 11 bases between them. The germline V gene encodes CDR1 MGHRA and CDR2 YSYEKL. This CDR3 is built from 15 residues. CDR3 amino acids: CASSSRGGSNQPQHF. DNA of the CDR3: TGCGCCAGCAGCTCCCGCGGGGGTAGCAATCAGCCCCAGCATTTT.

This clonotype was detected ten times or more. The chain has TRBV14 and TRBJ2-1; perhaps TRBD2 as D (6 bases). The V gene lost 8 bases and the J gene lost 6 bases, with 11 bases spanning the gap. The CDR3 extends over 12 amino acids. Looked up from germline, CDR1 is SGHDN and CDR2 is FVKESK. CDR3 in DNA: TGTGCCAGCGGGACTTGGGGCAATGAGCAGTTCTTC. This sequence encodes CASGTWGNEQFF.

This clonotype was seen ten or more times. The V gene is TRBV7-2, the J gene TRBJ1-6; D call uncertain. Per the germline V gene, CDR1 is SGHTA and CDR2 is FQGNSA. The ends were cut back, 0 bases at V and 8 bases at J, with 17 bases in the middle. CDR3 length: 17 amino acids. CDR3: CASSLAYFAAADSPLHF. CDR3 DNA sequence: TGTGCCAGCAGCTTAGCTTATTTTGCGGCAGCGGATTCACCCCTCCACTTT.

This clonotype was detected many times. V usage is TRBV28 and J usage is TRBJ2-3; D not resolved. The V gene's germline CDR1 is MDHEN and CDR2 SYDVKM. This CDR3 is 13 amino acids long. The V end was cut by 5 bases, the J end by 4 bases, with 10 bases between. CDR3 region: CASSLLQSDTQYF. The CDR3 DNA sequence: TGTGCCAGCAGTCTCCTACAGTCAGATACGCAGTATTTT.

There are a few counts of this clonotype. CDR3 sequence (DNA): TGTGCCAGCAGCGACGACTGGTACGAGCAGTACTTC. It specifies CASSDDWYEQYF. This chain links TRBV7-9 with TRBJ2-7; D is ambiguous. V was shortened by 5 bases and J by 4 bases, with 9 bases between the two germline ends. This CDR3 has 12 amino acids. Looked up from germline, CDR1 is SEHNR and CDR2 is FQNEAQ (reference sequence).

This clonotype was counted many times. Here the CDR3 DNA reads TGTGCCAGCAGCCAAGAGGCGGGGCGCGACGAGCAGTACTTC. Protein sequence: CASSQEAGRDEQYF. The genes are TRBV3-1 and TRBJ2-7, with a weak D call TRBD2 (6 bases). Trimming shortened V by 0 bases and J by 5 bases, and 11 bases separated the two germline ends. The CDR3 is made up of 14 amino acids. Germline loops: CDR1 LGHDT, CDR2 YNNKEL (reference sequence).

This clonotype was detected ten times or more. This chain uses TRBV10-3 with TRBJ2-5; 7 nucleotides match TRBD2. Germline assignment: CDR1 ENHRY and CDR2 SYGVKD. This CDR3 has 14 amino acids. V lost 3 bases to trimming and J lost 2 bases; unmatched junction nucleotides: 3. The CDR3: CAISDSGGQETQYF. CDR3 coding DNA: TGTGCCATCAGTGATTCCGGGGGGCAAGAGACCCAGTACTTC.

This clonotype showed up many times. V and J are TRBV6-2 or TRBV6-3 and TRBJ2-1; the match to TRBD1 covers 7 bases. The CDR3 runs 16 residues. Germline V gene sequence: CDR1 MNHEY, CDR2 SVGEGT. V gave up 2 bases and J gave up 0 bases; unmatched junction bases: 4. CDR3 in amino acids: CASSYGRDSSYNEQFF. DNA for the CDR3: TGTGCCAGCAGTTACGGACGGGACAGCTCCTACAATGAGCAGTTCTTC.

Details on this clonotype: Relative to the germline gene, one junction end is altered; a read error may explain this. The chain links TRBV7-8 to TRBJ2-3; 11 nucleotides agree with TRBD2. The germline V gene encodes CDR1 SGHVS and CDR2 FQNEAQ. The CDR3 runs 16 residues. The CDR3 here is CACSPRLAGITDTQYF. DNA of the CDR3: TGTGCCTGCAGCCCGCGACTAGCGGGGATCACAGATACGCAGTATTTC.

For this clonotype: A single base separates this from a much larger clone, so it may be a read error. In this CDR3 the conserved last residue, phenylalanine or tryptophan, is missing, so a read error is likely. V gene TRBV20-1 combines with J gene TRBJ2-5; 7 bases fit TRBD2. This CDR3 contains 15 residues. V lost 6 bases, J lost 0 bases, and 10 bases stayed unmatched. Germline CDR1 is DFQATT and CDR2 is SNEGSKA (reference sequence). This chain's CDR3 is CSAGRMALYQETQYL. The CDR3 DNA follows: TGCAGTGCCGGGAGGATGGCCCTGTACCAAGAGACCCAGTACCTC.

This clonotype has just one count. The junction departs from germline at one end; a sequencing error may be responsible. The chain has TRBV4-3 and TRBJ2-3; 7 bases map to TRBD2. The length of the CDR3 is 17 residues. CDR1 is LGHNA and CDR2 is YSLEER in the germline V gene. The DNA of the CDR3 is TGTGCCAGCCGCCTCACCCAGCGGGACCTACCTGCAGATACGCAGTATTTT. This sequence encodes CASRLTQRDLPADTQYF.

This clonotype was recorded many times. CDR3: CASSSGWTGGIGTEAFF. For the CDR3, the DNA is TGTGCCAGCAGCAGCGGATGGACAGGGGGCATCGGCACTGAAGCTTTCTTT. This rearrangement joins TRBV7-9 to TRBJ1-1, with 11 bases that match TRBD1. Germline V gene data show CDR1 as SEHNR and CDR2 as FQNEAQ (reference sequence). V trimming: 5 bases; J trimming: 4 bases; junction bases outside the gene matches: 12. The CDR3 is made up of 17 amino acids.

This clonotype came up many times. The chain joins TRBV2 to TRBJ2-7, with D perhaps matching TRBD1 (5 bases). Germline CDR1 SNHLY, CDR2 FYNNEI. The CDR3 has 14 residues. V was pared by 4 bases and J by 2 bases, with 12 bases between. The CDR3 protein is CASSGFQGPYEQYF. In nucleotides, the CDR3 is TGTGCCAGCAGTGGGTTTCAGGGTCCCTACGAGCAGTACTTC.

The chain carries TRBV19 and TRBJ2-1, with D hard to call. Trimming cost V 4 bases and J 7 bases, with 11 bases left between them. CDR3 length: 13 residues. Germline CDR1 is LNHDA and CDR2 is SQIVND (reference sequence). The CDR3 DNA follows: TGTGCCAGTAGTAGAAACTGGGATAATGAGCAGTTCTTC. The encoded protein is CASSRNWDNEQFF.

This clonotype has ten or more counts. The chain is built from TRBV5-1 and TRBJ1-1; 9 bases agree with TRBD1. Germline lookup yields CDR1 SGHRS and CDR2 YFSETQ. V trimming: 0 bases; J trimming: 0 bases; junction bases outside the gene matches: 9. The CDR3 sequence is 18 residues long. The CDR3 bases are TGCGCCAGCAGCTTGGATGGGACAGGGACTATGATGAACACTGAAGCTTTCTTT. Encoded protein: CASSLDGTGTMMNTEAFF.

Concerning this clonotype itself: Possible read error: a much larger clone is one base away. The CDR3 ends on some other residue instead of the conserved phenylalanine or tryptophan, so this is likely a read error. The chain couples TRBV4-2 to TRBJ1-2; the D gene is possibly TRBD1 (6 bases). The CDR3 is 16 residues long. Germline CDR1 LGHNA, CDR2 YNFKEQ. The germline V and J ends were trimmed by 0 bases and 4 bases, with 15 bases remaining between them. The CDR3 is CASSQERGARLYGYTL. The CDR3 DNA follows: TGTGCCAGCAGCCAAGAGCGGGGGGCAAGGCTCTATGGCTACACCCTC.

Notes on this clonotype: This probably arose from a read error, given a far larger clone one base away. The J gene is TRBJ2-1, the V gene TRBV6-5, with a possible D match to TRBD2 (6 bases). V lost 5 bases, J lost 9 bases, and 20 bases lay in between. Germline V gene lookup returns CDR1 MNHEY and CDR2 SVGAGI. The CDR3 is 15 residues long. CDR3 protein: CASSTSSVGPSEQFF. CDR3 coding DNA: TGTGCCAGCAGTACTAGCTCTGTGGGCCCTAGTGAGCAGTTCTTC.

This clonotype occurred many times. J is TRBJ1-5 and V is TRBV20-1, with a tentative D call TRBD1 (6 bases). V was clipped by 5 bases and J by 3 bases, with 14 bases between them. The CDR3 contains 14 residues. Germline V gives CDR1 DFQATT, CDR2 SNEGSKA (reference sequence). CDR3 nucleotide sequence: TGCAGTGCTGAGGACAGAAACTCCAATCAGCCCCAGCATTTT. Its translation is CSAEDRNSNQPQHF.

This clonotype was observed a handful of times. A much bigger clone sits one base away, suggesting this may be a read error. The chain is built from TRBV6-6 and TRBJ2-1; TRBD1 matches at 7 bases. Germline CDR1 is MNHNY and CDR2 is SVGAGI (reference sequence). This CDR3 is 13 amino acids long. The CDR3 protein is CASSQGQNKEQFF. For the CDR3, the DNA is TGTGCCAGCAGTCAGGGACAGAACAAGGAGCAGTTCTTC.

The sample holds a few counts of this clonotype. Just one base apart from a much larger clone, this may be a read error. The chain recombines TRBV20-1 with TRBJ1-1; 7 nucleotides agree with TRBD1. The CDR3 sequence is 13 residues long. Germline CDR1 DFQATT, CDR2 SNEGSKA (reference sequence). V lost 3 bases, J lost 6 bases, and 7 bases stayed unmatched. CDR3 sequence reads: CSARGQSNAEAFF. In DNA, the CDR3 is TGCAGTGCTAGGGGACAGAGTAACGCTGAAGCTTTCTTT.

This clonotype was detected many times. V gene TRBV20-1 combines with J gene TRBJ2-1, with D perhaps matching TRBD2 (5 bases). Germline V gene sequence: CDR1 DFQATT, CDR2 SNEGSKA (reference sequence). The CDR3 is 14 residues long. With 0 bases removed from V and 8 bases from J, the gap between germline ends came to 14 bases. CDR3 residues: CSAREEGAIDEQFF. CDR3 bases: TGCAGTGCTAGAGAAGAGGGAGCCATTGATGAGCAGTTCTTC.

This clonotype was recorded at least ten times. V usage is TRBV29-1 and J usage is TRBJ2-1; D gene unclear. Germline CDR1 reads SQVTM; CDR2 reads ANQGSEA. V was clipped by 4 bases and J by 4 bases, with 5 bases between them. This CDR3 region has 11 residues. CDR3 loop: CSVVIYNEQFF. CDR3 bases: TGCAGCGTTGTAATATACAATGAGCAGTTCTTC.

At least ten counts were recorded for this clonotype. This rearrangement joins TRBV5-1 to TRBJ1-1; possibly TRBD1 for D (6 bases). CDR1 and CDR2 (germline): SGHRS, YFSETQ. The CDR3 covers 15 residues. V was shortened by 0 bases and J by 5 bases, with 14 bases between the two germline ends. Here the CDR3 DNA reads TGCGCCAGCAGCTTGGCAGGGGAAGGGATGACTGAAGCTTTCTTT. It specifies CASSLAGEGMTEAFF.